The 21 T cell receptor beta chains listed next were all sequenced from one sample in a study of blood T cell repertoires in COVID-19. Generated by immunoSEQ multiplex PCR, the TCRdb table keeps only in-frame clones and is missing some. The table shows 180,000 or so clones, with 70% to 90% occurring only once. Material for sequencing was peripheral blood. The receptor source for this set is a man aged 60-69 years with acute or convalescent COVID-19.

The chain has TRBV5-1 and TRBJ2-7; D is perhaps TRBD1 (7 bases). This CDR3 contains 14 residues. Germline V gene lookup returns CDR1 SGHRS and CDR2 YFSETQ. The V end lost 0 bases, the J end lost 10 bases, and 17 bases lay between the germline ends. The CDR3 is CASSLGRGGTAQYF. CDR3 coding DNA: TGCGCCAGCAGCTTGGGAAGAGGGGGGACAGCTCAGTACTTC. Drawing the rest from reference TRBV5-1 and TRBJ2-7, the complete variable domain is KAGVTQTPRYLIKTRGQQVTLSCSPISGHRSVSWYQQTPGQGLQFLFEYFSETQRNKGNFPGRFSGRQFSNSRSEMNVSTLELGDSALYLCASSLGRGGTAQYFGPGTRLTVT.

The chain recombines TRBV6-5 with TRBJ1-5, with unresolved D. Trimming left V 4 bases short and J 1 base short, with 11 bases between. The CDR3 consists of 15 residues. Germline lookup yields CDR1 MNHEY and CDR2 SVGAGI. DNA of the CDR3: TGTGCCAGCAGTTTGTATTCGGTGAGCAATCAGCCCCAGCATTTT. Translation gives CASSLYSVSNQPQHF.

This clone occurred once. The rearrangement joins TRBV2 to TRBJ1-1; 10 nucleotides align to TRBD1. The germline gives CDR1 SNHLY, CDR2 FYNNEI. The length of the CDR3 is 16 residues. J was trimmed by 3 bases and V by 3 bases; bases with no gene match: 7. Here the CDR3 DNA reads TGTGCCAGCAGTGAGGACAGGGGGTTCTCGTACACTGAAGCTTTCTTT. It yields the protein CASSEDRGFSYTEAFF. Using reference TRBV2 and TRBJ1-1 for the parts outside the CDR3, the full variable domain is EPEVTQTPSHQVTQMGQEVILRCVPISNHLYFYWYRQILGQKVEFLVSFYNNEISEKSEIFDDQFSVERPDGSNFTLKIRSTKLEDSAMYFCASSEDRGFSYTEAFFGQGTRLTVV.

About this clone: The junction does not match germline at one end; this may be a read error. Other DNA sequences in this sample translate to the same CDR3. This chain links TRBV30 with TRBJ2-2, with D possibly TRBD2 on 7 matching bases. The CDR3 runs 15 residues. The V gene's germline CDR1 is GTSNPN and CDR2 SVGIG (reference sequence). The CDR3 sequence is CAWRRGGGETGELFF. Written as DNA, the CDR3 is TGCGCCTGGCGTAGGGGGGGAGGAGAGACCGGGGAGCTGTTTTTT. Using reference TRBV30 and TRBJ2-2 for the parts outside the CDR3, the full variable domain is SQTIHQWPATLVQPVGSPLSLECTVEGTSNPNLYWYRQAAGRGLQLLFYSVGIGQISSEVPQNLSASRPQDRQFILSSKKLLLSDSGFYLCAWRRGGGETGELFFGEGSRLTVL.

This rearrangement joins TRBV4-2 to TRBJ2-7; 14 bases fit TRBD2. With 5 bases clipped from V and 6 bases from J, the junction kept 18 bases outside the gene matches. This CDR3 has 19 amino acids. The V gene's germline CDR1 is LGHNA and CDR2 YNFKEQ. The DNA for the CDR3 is TGTGCCAGCAGCACCCAACCCGGACTAGCGGGAGGCCCCTCCGCCGAGCAGTACTTC. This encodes CASSTQPGLAGGPSAEQYF.

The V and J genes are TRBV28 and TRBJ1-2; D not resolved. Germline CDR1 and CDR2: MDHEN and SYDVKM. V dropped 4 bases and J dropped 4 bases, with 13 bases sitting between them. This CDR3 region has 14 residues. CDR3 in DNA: TGTGCCAGCAGTTCTCTTTCAGGACTCTATGGCTACACCTTC. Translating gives CASSSLSGLYGYTF.

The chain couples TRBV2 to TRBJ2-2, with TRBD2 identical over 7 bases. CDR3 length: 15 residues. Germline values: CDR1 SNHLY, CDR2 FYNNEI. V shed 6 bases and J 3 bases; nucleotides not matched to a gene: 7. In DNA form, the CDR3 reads TGTGCCAGCAGAGCCAGGACTAGATACACCGGGGAGCTGTTTTTT. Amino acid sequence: CASRARTRYTGELFF.

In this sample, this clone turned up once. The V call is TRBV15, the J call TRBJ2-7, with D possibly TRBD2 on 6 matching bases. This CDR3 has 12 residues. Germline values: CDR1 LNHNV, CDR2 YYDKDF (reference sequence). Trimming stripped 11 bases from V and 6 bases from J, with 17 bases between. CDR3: CAVSGGESEQYF. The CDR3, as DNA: TGTGCCGTTAGCGGTGGGGAGTCCGAGCAGTACTTC.

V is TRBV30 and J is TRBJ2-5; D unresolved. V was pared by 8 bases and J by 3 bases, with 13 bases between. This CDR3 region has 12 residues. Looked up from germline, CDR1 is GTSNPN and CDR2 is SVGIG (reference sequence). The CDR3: CAIERGKETQYF. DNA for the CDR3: TGTGCCATTGAGAGAGGAAAAGAGACCCAGTACTTC.

CDR3 amino acids: CASTGQGARNEQFF. DNA for the CDR3: TGTGCCAGTACGGGACAGGGGGCACGGAATGAGCAGTTCTTC. V and J are TRBV19 and TRBJ2-1, with TRBD1 identical over 12 bases. After removal of 7 bases from V and 7 bases from J, the junction contained 5 bases not matched to a gene. Germline CDR1 reads LNHDA; CDR2 reads SQIVND (reference sequence). This CDR3 is 14 amino acids long.

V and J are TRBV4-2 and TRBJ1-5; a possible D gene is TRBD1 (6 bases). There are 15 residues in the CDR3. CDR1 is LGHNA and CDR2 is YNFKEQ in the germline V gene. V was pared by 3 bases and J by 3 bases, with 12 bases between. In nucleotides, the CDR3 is TGTGCCAGCAGCCAGGAGGACAGACTCAATCAGCCCCAGCATTTT. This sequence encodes CASSQEDRLNQPQHF.

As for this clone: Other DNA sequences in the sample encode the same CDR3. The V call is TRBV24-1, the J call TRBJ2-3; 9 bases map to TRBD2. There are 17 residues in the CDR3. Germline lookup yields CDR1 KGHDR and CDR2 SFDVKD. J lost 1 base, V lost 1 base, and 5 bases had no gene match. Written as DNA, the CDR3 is TGTGCCACCAGTGATTTCTGGCGGGAGGGGGGCACAGATACGCAGTATTTT. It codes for CATSDFWREGGTDTQYF.

CDR3 residues: CASSPTSGSSYEQYF. The CDR3 coding sequence is TGTGCCAGCAGCCCAACTAGCGGGAGCTCCTACGAGCAGTACTTC. The chain links TRBV11-2 to TRBJ2-7; 11 nucleotides agree with TRBD2. CDR1 and CDR2 (germline): SGHAT, FQNNGV. This CDR3 is 15 amino acids long. The V and J ends lost 5 bases and 0 bases, in that order; junction bases with no gene match: 3.

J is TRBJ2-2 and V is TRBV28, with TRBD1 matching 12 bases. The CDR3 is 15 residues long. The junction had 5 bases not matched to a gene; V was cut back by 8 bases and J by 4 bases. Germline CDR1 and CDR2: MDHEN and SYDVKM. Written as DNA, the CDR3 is TGTGCCAGCGGGACAGGGGGCAGCGGCACCGGGGAGCTGTTTTTT. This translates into CASGTGGSGTGELFF.

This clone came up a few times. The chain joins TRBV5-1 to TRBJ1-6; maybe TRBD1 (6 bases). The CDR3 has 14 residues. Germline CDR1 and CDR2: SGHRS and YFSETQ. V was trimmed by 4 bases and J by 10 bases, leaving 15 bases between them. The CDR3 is CASSLGQLESPLHF. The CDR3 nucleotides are TGCGCCAGCAGCCTCGGACAGTTAGAGTCACCCCTCCACTTT.

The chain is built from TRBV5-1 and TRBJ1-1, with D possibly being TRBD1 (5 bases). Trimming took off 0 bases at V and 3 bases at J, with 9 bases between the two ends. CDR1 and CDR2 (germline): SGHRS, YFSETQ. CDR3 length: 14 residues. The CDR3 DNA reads TGCGCCAGCAGCTTGGCAGGGTTGGACACTGAAGCTTTCTTT. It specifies CASSLAGLDTEAFF.

CDR3 DNA sequence: TGCGCCAGCAGCTTGGATCCAGGGCCCTCCTACAATGAGCAGTTCTTC. This gives the protein CASSLDPGPSYNEQFF. This chain uses TRBV5-1 with TRBJ2-1; D might be TRBD1 (5 bases). The germline V gene has CDR1 SGHRS and CDR2 YFSETQ. The CDR3 contains 16 residues. Trimming stripped 0 bases from V and 0 bases from J, with 10 bases between.

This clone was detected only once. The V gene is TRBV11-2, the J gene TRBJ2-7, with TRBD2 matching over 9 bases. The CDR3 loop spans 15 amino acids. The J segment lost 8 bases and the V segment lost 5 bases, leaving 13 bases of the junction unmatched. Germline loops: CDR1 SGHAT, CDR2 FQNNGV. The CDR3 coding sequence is TGTGCCAGCAGCCCCGTCAGACTAGCGGAAACTAAGCAGTACTTC. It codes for CASSPVRLAETKQYF.

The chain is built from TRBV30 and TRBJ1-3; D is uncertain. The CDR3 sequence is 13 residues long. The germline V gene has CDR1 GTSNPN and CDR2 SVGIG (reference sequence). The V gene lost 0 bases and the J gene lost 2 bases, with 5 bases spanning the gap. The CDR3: CAWSVGAGNTIYF. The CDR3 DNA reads TGTGCCTGGAGTGTCGGAGCTGGAAACACCATATATTTT.

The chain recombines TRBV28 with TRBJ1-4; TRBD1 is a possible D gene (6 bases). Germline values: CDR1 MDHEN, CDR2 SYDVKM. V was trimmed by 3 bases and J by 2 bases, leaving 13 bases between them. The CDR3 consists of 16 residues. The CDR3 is CASSFTGFVTNEKLFF. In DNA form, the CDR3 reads TGTGCCAGCAGTTTTACAGGGTTTGTGACTAATGAAAAACTGTTTTTT.

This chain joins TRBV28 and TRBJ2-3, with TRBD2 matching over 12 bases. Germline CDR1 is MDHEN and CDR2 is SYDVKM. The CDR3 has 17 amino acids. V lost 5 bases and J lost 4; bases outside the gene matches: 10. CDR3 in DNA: TGTGCCAGCAGTGCTCTAGCGGGAGGGCTGTCGTCAGATACGCAGTATTTT. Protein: CASSALAGGLSSDTQYF. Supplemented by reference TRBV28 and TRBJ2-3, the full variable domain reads DVKVTQSSRYLVKRTGEKVFLECVQDMDHENMFWYRQDPGLGLRLIYFSYDVKMKEKGDIPEGYSVSREKKERFSLILESASTNQTSMYLCASSALAGGLSSDTQYFGPGTRLTVL.